This TCR beta chain originates from a study of control samples from healthy donors and cancer patients. CDR1 and CDR2 from the germline V gene are MGHDK and SYGVNS. V shed 1 base and J 9 bases; nucleotides not matched to a gene: 8. This CDR3 has 15 amino acids. Generated by immunoSEQ multiplex PCR, the TCRdb table keeps only in-frame clones and is missing some. The table shows approximately 97,000 clones, with more than 90% occurring only once. This receptor was obtained from a human donor in good health. The donor label of this sample is uncertain. Sequencing input: blood. This chain uses TRBV25-1 with TRBJ2-1; 8 nucleotides align to TRBD1. The CDR3 bases are TGTGCCAGCAGTGAATCGGACAGGGCACGGTCTGAGCAGTTCTTC. It codes for CASSESDRARSEQFF.